This T cell receptor (beta chain) derives from a study of CD8 T cells in ankylosing spondylitis. This clonotype turned up a few times. With molecular barcodes, quantitative 5'-RACE was used to make the TCR beta libraries. TCRdb re-analysed the 5' RACE reads in MiXCR, keeping a single row per CDR3 protein. The sample has roughly 260,000 distinct CDR3 sequences; around 18% are singletons. Germline trimming cut 6 bases from V and 7 bases from J; bases unmatched to any gene: 8. The CDR3 runs to 16 residues. J is TRBJ1-6 and V is TRBV12-3 or TRBV12-4; 11 nucleotides align to TRBD1. The TCR was taken from a male donor with ankylosing spondylitis or in good health (not recorded which). The sample taken for sequencing was blood, either unsorted or a sorted T cell fraction (not recorded which). CDR3 region: CASSYTGQGGNSPLHF. The CDR3 DNA follows: TGTGCCAGCAGCTACACGGGACAGGGGGGGAATTCACCCCTCCACTTT.